This T cell receptor beta chain derives from a study of shared clonotypes between healthy human individuals. To note about this clone: What it recognizes is unknown.

Trimming left V 1 base short and J 0 bases short, with 12 bases between. The CDR3 covers 16 residues. Germline V gives CDR1 MGHRA, CDR2 YSYEKL. CD45RO-negative, CCR7-selected cells formed the naive CD8 fraction, which excluded terminally differentiated effector memory CD45RA+ cells. Healthy and HIV-negative, the adult donors had no recent acute infections or vaccinations. Several immunoSEQ 96-well plates shared each subset's DNA, each plate a replicate. Clones were sequenced by immunoSEQ multiplex PCR, and TCRdb holds only the in-frame ones, with some missing. The sample includes around 1,900,000 clones, just under 95% of them seen just once. Overall study results and limits: Richness estimates generally favored naive over memory subsets.

Sequencing used naive CD8+ T cells from PBMCs. The V gene is TRBV4-1, the J gene TRBJ1-2; D is uncertain. The source of this sequence is a man aged 18 to 29 in good health. Some clones in this sample may be carry-over from other donors' samples. CDR3 nucleotide sequence: TGCGCCAGCAGCCAAGTTCAGGCAGCAACTAACTATGGCTACACCTTC. Protein: CASSQVQAATNYGYTF.